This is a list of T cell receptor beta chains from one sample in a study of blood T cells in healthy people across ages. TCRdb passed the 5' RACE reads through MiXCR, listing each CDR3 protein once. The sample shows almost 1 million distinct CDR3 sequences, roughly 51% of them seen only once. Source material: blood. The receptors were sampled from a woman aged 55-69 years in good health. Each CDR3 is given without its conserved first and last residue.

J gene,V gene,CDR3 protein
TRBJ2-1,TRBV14,TSSQVVGFGTKNNEQF
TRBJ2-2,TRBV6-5,ASSYSTGTLPGELF
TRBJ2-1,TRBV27,ASSFLRYPRNGQF
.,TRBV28,ASRSWLSETQY
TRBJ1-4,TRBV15,ATGRDFSTGREKLF
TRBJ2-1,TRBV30,AWVTGGRGNEQF
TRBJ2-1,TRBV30,AWSGTSQYNEQF
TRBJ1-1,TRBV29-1,SAGQPNTEAF
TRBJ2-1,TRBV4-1,ASSAASAGGRDEQF
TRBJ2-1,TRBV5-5,ASSSTTLVSNEQF
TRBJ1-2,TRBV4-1,ASSQTVGGSYGYT
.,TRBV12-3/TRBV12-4,ASSERASCEQY
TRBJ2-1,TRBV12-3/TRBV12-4,ASSDLTGGYNEQF
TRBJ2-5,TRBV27,ASSLKALAGGPQETQY
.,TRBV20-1,SARDTTAYEQY
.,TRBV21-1,ASPLSVEQY
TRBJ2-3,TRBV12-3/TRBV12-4,ASSSGGSITDTQY
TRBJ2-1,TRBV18,ASSPLGGSAEQF
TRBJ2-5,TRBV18,ASSPGQGRETQY
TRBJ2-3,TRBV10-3,AISEGAVADTQY
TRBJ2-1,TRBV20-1,SARDGGSDYNEQF
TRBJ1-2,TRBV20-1,SARGGSGGYT
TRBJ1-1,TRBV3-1,ASSPTGGRTEAF
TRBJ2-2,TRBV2,ASHGQGSTGELF
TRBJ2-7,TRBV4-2,ASSQDAGLLYEQY
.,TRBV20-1,SASLRRGEQY
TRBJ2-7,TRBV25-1,ASRTSGEQY
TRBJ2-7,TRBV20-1,SATEDTYEQY
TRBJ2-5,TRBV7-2,ASRPPGREIETQY
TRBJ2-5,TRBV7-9,ASTRGSVVGETQY
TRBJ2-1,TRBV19,ASSIFGTGKKQF
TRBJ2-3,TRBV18,ASTGLAGDENTQY
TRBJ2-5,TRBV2,ASIGLAEPAETQY
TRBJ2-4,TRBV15,ATSREGGPNIQY
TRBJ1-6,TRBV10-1,ASSELGRSPPH
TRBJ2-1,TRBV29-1,SVGTGFLGHNEQF
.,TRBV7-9,ASSQTSGFGTQY
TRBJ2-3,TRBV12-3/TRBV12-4,ASSIGGGPTDTQY
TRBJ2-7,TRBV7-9,ASTGDRDEQY
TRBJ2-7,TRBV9,ASSPRGHGTSGGSYEQY
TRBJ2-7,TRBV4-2,ASSPWASGYEQY
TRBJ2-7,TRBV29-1,SVILLGEQY
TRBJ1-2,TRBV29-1,SVHGKQGYT
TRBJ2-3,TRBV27,ASSPGTVGHMTDTQY
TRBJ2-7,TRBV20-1,SAKQGAEEQY
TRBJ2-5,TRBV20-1,SASSGETQY